The T cell receptor (beta chain) under discussion was sequenced for a study of Tregs in tolerant kidney transplant recipients. Overall study results and limits: Biological reproducibility was not directly addressed in this study. Findings come from small patient numbers and require larger validation.

With respect to this clone: The antigen is not known.

CDR1 MNHEY and CDR2 SMNVEV come from the germline V gene (reference sequence). The ends were cut back, 7 bases at V and 0 bases at J, with 16 bases in the middle. This CDR3 spans 16 amino acids. Only in-frame clones appear in the TCRdb table, and some are missing; sequencing was by immunoSEQ multiplex PCR. Altogether 68,000 or so clones are present, around 83% being singletons, with the ten largest covering roughly 4.5%. Unstimulated Tregs (CD4+CD25+CD127-) and CD4+CD25- non-Tregs were sorted from PBMCs. The clonotype originates from a human donor in good health. The sequenced material came from CD4+ T cells from blood. This chain uses TRBV27 with TRBJ2-1; D possibly corresponds to TRBD2 (6 bases). The DNA of the CDR3 is TGTGCCAGCACGAGAGATATGGGGGGCTCCTACAATGAGCAGTTCTTC. Translated, it gives CASTRDMGGSYNEQFF.